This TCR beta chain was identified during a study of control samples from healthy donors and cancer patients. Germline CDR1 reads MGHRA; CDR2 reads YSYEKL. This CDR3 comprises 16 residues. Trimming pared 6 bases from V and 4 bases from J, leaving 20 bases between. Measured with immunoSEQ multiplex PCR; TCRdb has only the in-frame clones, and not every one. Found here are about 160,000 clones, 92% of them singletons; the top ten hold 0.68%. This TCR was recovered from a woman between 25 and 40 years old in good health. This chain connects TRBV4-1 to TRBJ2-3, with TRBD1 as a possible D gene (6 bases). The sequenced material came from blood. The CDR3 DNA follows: TGCGCCAGCAGTCGTGAACAGGGTACTGGGGCAGATACGCAGTATTTT. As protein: CASSREQGTGADTQYF.